Reported below is one T cell receptor (beta chain). Antigen unknown. Data came from immunoSEQ multiplex PCR; TCRdb stores just in-frame clones and leaves some out. The table includes around 2.1 million clones, under 95% detected once. This entry is derived from a study of shared clonotypes between healthy human individuals. Findings and limits, study-wide: The four-donor shared clonotypes exceeded non-shared clonotypes in generation probability, with non-shared ones scoring lower.

With 4 bases clipped from V and 7 bases from J, the junction kept 9 bases outside the gene matches. The CDR3 length is 14 residues. Germline V gene sequence: CDR1 MNHEY, CDR2 SMNVEV (reference sequence). Positive CCR7 selection of CD45RO-negative cells yielded the naive CD8 cells, and terminally differentiated effector memory CD45RA+ cells were excluded. The sequenced material came from naive CD8+ T cells from PBMCs. The chain recombines TRBV27 with TRBJ1-1; 7 nucleotides line up with TRBD1. The receptor comes from a man aged 18 to 35 in good health. Some clones in this sample may be carry-over from other donors' samples. The CDR3 DNA follows: TGTGCCAGCAGTTCACGGACAGGAATACTTGAAGCTTTCTTT. Protein product: CASSSRTGILEAFF.